Below, one T cell receptor (beta chain) is given with its context. Its antigen is unknown. The data were obtained in a study of memory CD4+ T cells and cytomegalovirus serostatus. Sequencing was performed with immunoSEQ multiplex PCR; in TCRdb, only in-frame clones are kept and a portion is missing. In the table there are fewer than 50,000 clones, roughly four fifths of which are singletons. Single viable CD3+CD4+CD8-CD45RO+ cells were sorted as the memory CD4+ T cells. Whole-study results and caveats: Suggested: most of the CMV-linked TCR signature lies in CD4+ memory cells. CD4+ memory repertoires contained about 40% of the roughly 160 reported CMV TCRbeta sequences.

V was pared by 3 bases and J by 4 bases, with 8 bases of the junction left unmatched. The CDR3 is made up of 14 amino acids. In germline, CDR1 is SQVTM, CDR2 ANQGSEA. Sequencing used memory CD4+ T cells from blood. The receptor's source is an adult in good health and CMV-seronegative. The rearrangement uses TRBV29-1 and TRBJ1-2, with 7 bases that match TRBD1. The CDR3: CSVDQRQGGYGYTF. CDR3 DNA: TGCAGCGTTGACCAAAGACAGGGAGGCTATGGCTACACCTTC.